The present entry profiles one T cell receptor (beta chain) with its context. Its antigen is not identified. The data were taken from a study of cytomegalovirus exposure and HLA in healthy donors. Findings and limits, study-wide: Most TCR sequences proved rare, with some public TCRs found in many donors. The listing of 150 to 200 TCR beta chains classed them as cytomegalovirus-associated.

CDR1 and CDR2 from the germline V gene are MDHEN and SYDVKM. V dropped 6 bases and J dropped 1; count of bases not matched to a gene: 4. The CDR3 has 15 residues. Libraries were prepared by immunoSEQ multiplex PCR; TCRdb keeps only in-frame clonotypes and omits some of them. Seen here are approximately 130,000 clones, 70% to 90% observed once, and the top ten hold 1.5% to 2%. This TCR was recovered from a woman aged 18-29 years in good health and CMV-seronegative. V and J are TRBV28 and TRBJ2-1, with 9 nucleotides matching TRBD1. Sequencing input: PBMCs. Written as DNA, the CDR3 is TGTGCCAGCAGCCCAGGGACAGGGTCCTACAATGAGCAGTTCTTC. This sequence encodes CASSPGTGSYNEQFF.